This entry lists 5 T cell receptor beta chains sequenced from one sample in a study of vaccination and CD4 T cells after COVID-19. Sequenced with the Oncomine TCR Beta short-read assay was DNA taken from cultured CD4+ T cells. MiXCR, applied by TCRdb to the PCR reads, yields one record per CDR3 protein. The table lists about 19,000 distinct CDR3 sequences, roughly 23% of them singletons. No antigens are known for them. Treatment of the sample: roughly ten-day PBMC culture with coronavirus spike peptide pools or control peptides (ViraFEST assay). The sample consisted of cultured CD4+ T cells from blood. These receptors were collected from a human donor with COVID-19.

In this sample, this clonotype is medium-sized (0.01 to 0.1%). The chain links TRBV24-1 to TRBJ1-1; D not resolved. The CDR3 length is 12 residues. V shed 0 bases and J shed 7 bases, with 5 bases lying between them. Germline V gene lookup returns CDR1 KGHDR and CDR2 SFDVKD. The DNA of the CDR3 is TGTGCCACCAGTGATTTGCTGGGTGAAGCTTTCTTT. Its translation: CATSDLLGEAFF.

This clonotype was counted only a few times. The rearrangement uses TRBV6-5 and TRBJ2-5; 8 bases are shared with TRBD1. Germline trimming cut 4 bases from V and 5 bases from J; bases unmatched to any gene: 9. This CDR3 spans 15 amino acids. The germline gives CDR1 MNHEY, CDR2 SVGAGI. This chain's CDR3 is CASSSSQGAGETQYF. The CDR3 nucleotides are TGTGCCAGCAGTTCCTCGCAGGGGGCTGGGGAGACCCAGTACTTC.

The chain uses TRBV24-1 and TRBJ2-7; 8 nucleotides agree with TRBD1. Germline V CDR1 and CDR2: KGHDR, SFDVKD. The trim removed 5 bases at V and 2 bases at J, leaving 7 bases unmatched. The CDR3 runs 15 residues. CDR3 in amino acids: CATSAGTGQTYEQYF. The CDR3 nucleotides are TGTGCCACCAGTGCCGGGACAGGCCAAACCTACGAGCAGTACTTC.

This clonotype came up a few times. An end of the junction does not agree with germline; a read error may underlie this. The genes are TRBV7-7 and TRBJ2-7; 14 bases are shared with TRBD2. CDR1 is SSHAT, CDR2 FNYEAQ, per germline (reference sequence). The CDR3 length is 16 residues. CDR3 amino acids: CASSAGPGLAGVEQYF. As DNA, the CDR3 is TGTGCTAGCAGCGCGGGTCCGGGACTAGCGGGGGTAGAGCAGTACTTC. The variable domain in full, with the rest retrieved from reference TRBV7-7 and TRBJ2-7, is GAGVSQSPRYKVTKRGQDVTLRCDPISSHATLYWYQQALGQGPEFLTYFNYEAQPDKSGLPSDRFSAERPEGSISTLTIQRTEQRDSAMYRCASSAGPGLAGVEQYFGPGTRLTVT.

This clonotype came up a few times. This chain links TRBV28 with TRBJ1-4, with D hard to call. There are 14 residues in the CDR3. Germline CDR1 reads MDHEN; CDR2 reads SYDVKM. The ends were cut back, 5 bases at V and 8 bases at J, with 15 bases in the middle. The CDR3 region is CASSRGSGGEKLFF. In nucleotides, the CDR3 is TGTGCCAGCAGTCGGGGATCCGGTGGCGAAAAACTGTTTTTT. The entire variable domain, with the rest obtained from reference TRBV28 and TRBJ1-4, is as follows: DVKVTQSSRYLVKRTGEKVFLECVQDMDHENMFWYRQDPGLGLRLIYFSYDVKMKEKGDIPEGYSVSREKKERFSLILESASTNQTSMYLCASSRGSGGEKLFFGSGTQLSVL.